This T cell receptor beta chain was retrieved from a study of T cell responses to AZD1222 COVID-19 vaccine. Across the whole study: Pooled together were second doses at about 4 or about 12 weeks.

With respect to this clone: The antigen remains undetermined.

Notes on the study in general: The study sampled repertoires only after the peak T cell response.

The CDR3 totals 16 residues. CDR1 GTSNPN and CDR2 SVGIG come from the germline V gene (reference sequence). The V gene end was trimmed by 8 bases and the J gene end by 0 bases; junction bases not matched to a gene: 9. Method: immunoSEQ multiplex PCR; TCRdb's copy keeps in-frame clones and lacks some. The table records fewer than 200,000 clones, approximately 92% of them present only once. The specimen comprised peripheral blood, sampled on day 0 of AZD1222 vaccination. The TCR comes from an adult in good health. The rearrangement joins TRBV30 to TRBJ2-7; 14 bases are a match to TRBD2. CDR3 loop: CALDGLAGGFSYEQYF. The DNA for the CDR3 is TGTGCCCTGGATGGACTAGCGGGAGGCTTCTCCTACGAGCAGTACTTC.